Below, one T cell receptor (beta chain) is given with its context. The antigen is not known. The sample originates from a study of cytomegalovirus exposure and HLA in healthy donors. Study-level points and caveats: V- and J-gene trimming of TCR beta was linked (in a later analysis) to a missense DCLRE1C variant. Among immune exposure information, only CMV serostatus was available.

PCR was performed using 60 Vbeta and 13 Jbeta primers. The table came from immunoSEQ multiplex PCR; TCRdb's copy has only in-frame clones and leaves some out. In the table there are hundreds of thousands of clones, approximately 80% of which are singletons. Germline lookup yields CDR1 SGHTA and CDR2 FQGNSA. The CDR3 has 14 residues. Trimming removed 1 base from V and 0 bases from J, with 7 bases in between. The chain links TRBV7-2 to TRBJ2-7; TRBD2 might be the D (5 bases). The source material was PBMCs. The sequence was collected from a boy aged 2-15 years in good health and CMV-seronegative. The CDR3 DNA is TGTGCCAGCAGCTTAGAGACTATCTCCTACGAGCAGTACTTC. Amino acid sequence: CASSLETISYEQYF. The full variable domain, in which reference TRBV7-2 and TRBJ2-7 provide the parts outside the CDR3, is GAGVSQSPSNKVTEKGKDVELRCDPISGHTALYWYRQSLGQGLEFLIYFQGNSAPDKSGLPSDRFSAERTGGSVSTLTIQRTQQEDSAVYLCASSLETISYEQYFGPGTRLTVT.